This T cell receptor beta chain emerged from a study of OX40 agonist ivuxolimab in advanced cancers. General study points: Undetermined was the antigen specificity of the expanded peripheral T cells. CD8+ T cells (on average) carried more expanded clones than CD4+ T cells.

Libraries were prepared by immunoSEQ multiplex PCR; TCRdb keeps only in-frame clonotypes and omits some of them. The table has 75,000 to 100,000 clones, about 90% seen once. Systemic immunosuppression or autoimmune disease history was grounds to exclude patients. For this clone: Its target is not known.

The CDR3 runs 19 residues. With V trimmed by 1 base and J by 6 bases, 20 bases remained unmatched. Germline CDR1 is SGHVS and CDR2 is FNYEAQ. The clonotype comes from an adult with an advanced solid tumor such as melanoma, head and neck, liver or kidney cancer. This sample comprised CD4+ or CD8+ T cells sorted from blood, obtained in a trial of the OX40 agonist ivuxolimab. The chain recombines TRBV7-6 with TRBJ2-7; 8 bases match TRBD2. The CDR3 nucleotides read TGTGCCAGCAGCTTAGAAGCTCAGTGGGGAGCGGGAGCTACGAGCGAGCAGTACTTC. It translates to CASSLEAQWGAGATSEQYF.